This passage covers 28 T cell receptor beta chains from one sample sequenced in a study of blood T cell repertoires in COVID-19. Data came from immunoSEQ multiplex PCR; TCRdb stores just in-frame clones and leaves some out. This table holds about 110,000 clones, approximately 86% found once. Sequencing was carried out using peripheral blood. The receptors shown here come from a man between 35 and 55 years old with acute or convalescent COVID-19.

V and J are TRBV7-3 and TRBJ2-2; tentatively, D is TRBD1 (6 bases). The CDR3 loop spans 15 amino acids. Trimming shortened V by 2 bases and J by 1 base, and 8 bases separated the two germline ends. From germline, CDR1 is SGHTA and CDR2 FQGTGA. CDR3 sequence reads: CASSLQGQNTGELFF. CDR3 DNA sequence: TGTGCCAGCAGCTTACAGGGACAGAACACCGGGGAGCTGTTTTTT.

The chain is built from TRBV30 and TRBJ2-5, with a possible D match to TRBD1 (6 bases). CDR1 and CDR2 from the germline V gene are GTSNPN and SVGIG (reference sequence). The CDR3 loop spans 12 amino acids. V lost 4 bases, J lost 3 bases, and 9 bases lay in between. CDR3 in DNA: TGTGCCTGGACCACAGGGAAAGAGACCCAGTACTTC. Its translation is CAWTTGKETQYF.

This clone was seen more than once but under ten times. In nucleotides, the CDR3 is TGCGCCAGCAGCCGACAGGGGTTGGTGATCTCTGGAAACACCATATATTTT. It is translated as CASSRQGLVISGNTIYF. The genes are TRBV4-1 and TRBJ1-3; TRBD1 matches 8 bases. Per germline, CDR1 MGHRA and CDR2 YSYEKL. V shed 4 bases and J 0 bases; nucleotides not matched to a gene: 8. CDR3 size: 17 residues.

V gene TRBV4-2 combines with J gene TRBJ1-2, with TRBD1 matching over 10 bases. Germline V CDR1 and CDR2: LGHNA, YNFKEQ. CDR3 size: 17 residues. Trimming removed 4 bases from V and 2 bases from J; junction bases left unmatched: 10. The CDR3: CASSRLGGTGDNYGYTF. The DNA for the CDR3 is TGTGCCAGCAGCCGACTAGGCGGGACAGGGGACAACTATGGCTACACCTTC.

J is TRBJ2-1 and V is TRBV14; TRBD1 agrees at 9 bases. Per germline, CDR1 SGHDN and CDR2 FVKESK. Trimming cost V 3 bases and J 6 bases; bases outside gene matches: 9. This CDR3 is 16 amino acids long. The CDR3 coding sequence is TGTGCCAGCAGCCAGGGACAGGGAGTCTACTTCAATGAGCAGTTCTTC. It codes for CASSQGQGVYFNEQFF.

The chain employs TRBV19 and TRBJ1-2; D gene unclear. CDR1 and CDR2 (germline): LNHDA, SQIVND (reference sequence). V shed 5 bases and J shed 6 bases, with 13 bases lying between them. The CDR3 length is 13 residues. CDR3 region: CASSFAVGDGYTF. As DNA, the CDR3 is TGTGCCAGTAGTTTCGCGGTGGGAGATGGCTACACCTTC.

The sample holds a few counts of this clone. The CDR3 DNA follows: TGTGCCAGCAGCGTAGGACAGCTAAATTCACCCCTCCACTTT. Its protein product is CASSVGQLNSPLHF. The V call is TRBV9, the J call TRBJ1-6; the D gene is possibly TRBD1 (5 bases). Trimming pared 0 bases from V and 7 bases from J, leaving 8 bases between. The V gene's germline CDR1 is SGDLS and CDR2 YYNGEE. This CDR3 is 14 amino acids long.

The V gene is TRBV6-5, the J gene TRBJ1-1; D is possibly TRBD1 (6 bases). Germline V gene sequence: CDR1 MNHEY, CDR2 SVGAGI. V lost 4 bases and J 8 bases, leaving 14 bases between the germline ends. This CDR3 is 13 amino acids long. CDR3 nucleotides: TGTGCCAGCAGTTCACGAGGGGGAGGGGAAGCTTTCTTT. Translating it yields CASSSRGGGEAFF.

The CDR3 spells CASSQPTSGGLTDTQYF. CDR3 nucleotide sequence: TGTGCCAGCAGCCAACCTACTAGCGGGGGGCTCACAGATACGCAGTATTTT. The rearrangement links TRBV4-2 to TRBJ2-3; TRBD2 matches at 12 bases. Unmatched junction bases numbered 5, after V lost 2 bases and J lost 2 bases. Germline values: CDR1 LGHNA, CDR2 YNFKEQ. The CDR3 is made up of 17 amino acids.

The CDR3 sequence: CATSDAGYGATDTQYF. The CDR3 coding sequence is TGTGCCACCAGTGATGCAGGGTATGGGGCCACAGATACGCAGTATTTT. This chain connects TRBV24-1 to TRBJ2-3; a weak D match, TRBD1 (5 bases). Germline CDR1 KGHDR, CDR2 SFDVKD. This CDR3 contains 16 residues. V was shortened by 3 bases and J by 2 bases, with 14 bases between the two germline ends.

The rearrangement joins TRBV9 to TRBJ1-4; 7 nucleotides align to TRBD1. The CDR3 runs to 18 residues. Germline assignment: CDR1 SGDLS and CDR2 YYNGEE. The V segment lost 0 bases and the J segment 7 bases; nucleotides outside the gene matches: 15. The CDR3 protein is CASSVGALDRAFGEKLFF. In DNA form, the CDR3 reads TGTGCCAGCAGCGTAGGGGCCCTCGACAGGGCCTTTGGTGAAAAACTGTTTTTT.

The table lists this clone with a count of one. The chain combines TRBV19 with TRBJ1-5; weak D call: TRBD1 (5 bases). The V gene's germline CDR1 is LNHDA and CDR2 SQIVND (reference sequence). The CDR3 spans 16 residues. V was trimmed by 6 bases and J by 2 bases, leaving 17 bases between them. The CDR3 coding sequence is TGTGCCAGTAGAGGGGTGGGCAGGGTCGGCAATCAGCCCCAGCATTTT. Amino acid sequence: CASRGVGRVGNQPQHF.

The chain has TRBV9 and TRBJ2-3, with TRBD1 matching 11 bases. CDR3 size: 16 residues. The trim removed 4 bases at V and 4 bases at J, leaving 8 bases unmatched. The germline V gene has CDR1 SGDLS and CDR2 YYNGEE. The CDR3: CASSLRTGGVSDTQYF. The DNA for the CDR3 is TGTGCCAGCAGCCTCCGGACAGGGGGCGTTTCAGATACGCAGTATTTT. Full variable domain (missing parts from reference TRBV9 and TRBJ2-3): DSGVTQTPKHLITATGQRVTLRCSPRSGDLSVYWYQQSLDQGLQFLIQYYNGEERAKGNILERFSAQQFPDLHSELNLSSLELGDSALYFCASSLRTGGVSDTQYFGPGTRLTVL.

The rearrangement links TRBV30 to TRBJ1-4; D gene unclear. Germline values: CDR1 GTSNPN, CDR2 SVGIG (reference sequence). With 1 base removed from V and 5 bases from J, the gap between germline ends came to 8 bases. The CDR3 loop spans 13 amino acids. For the CDR3, the DNA is TGTGCCTGGAGTGCCGGAGCAAATGAAAAACTGTTTTTT. It yields the protein CAWSAGANEKLFF.

The chain joins TRBV2 to TRBJ1-2; D not certain. The V gene's germline CDR1 is SNHLY and CDR2 FYNNEI. CDR3 length: 16 residues. Deletions cut 3 bases from V and 3 bases from J, with 17 bases between. CDR3: CASSEVVGRQYYGYTF. The CDR3 bases are TGTGCCAGCAGTGAGGTTGTTGGCAGGCAATACTATGGCTACACCTTC.

V usage is TRBV12-3 or TRBV12-4 and J usage is TRBJ1-2, with 8 positions matching TRBD1. The CDR3 covers 13 residues. Unmatched junction bases numbered 7, after V lost 4 bases and J lost 9 bases. The CDR3 nucleotides read TGTGCCAGCAGTTGGAGCAGGGGGCATAGCTACACCTTC. Translating it yields CASSWSRGHSYTF.

This chain links TRBV27 with TRBJ1-2; 7 bases map to TRBD1. The ends lost 5 bases at V and 4 bases at J; junction bases unmatched: 10. The CDR3 covers 15 residues. Germline V gene sequence: CDR1 MNHEY, CDR2 SMNVEV (reference sequence). The CDR3 DNA reads TGTGCCAGCAGTGACAGGGCAAACAGGGGCTATGGCTACACCTTC. Translating it yields CASSDRANRGYGYTF.

The genes are TRBV11-2 and TRBJ2-5, with unresolved D. The CDR3 spans 12 residues. The V gene's germline CDR1 is SGHAT and CDR2 FQNNGV. The ends were cut back, 7 bases at V and 5 bases at J, with 11 bases in the middle. CDR3 residues: CASTTNRETQYF. For the CDR3, the DNA is TGTGCCAGCACCACCAATCGGGAGACCCAGTACTTC. The variable domain in full, completed from reference TRBV11-2 and TRBJ2-5, reads EAGVAQSPRYKIIEKRQSVAFWCNPISGHATLYWYQQILGQGPKLLIQFQNNGVVDDSQLPKDRFSAERLKGVDSTLKIQPAKLEDSAVYLCASTTNRETQYFGPGTRLLVL.

This chain joins TRBV7-2 and TRBJ2-7; no definite D call. This CDR3 contains 14 residues. Trimming removed 3 bases from V and 5 bases from J, with 14 bases in between. Per the germline V gene, CDR1 is SGHTA and CDR2 is FQGNSA. This chain's CDR3 is CASSFSRLSDEQYF. The CDR3 DNA follows: TGTGCCAGCAGCTTCTCCAGGCTTTCTGACGAGCAGTACTTC.

The chain uses TRBV10-1 and TRBJ2-5; TRBD2 is a possible D gene (6 bases). Germline V lookup: CDR1 WNHNN, CDR2 SYGVQD (reference sequence). V was trimmed by 9 bases and J by 2 bases, leaving 16 bases between them. The CDR3 spans 14 residues. This CDR3 reads CARTTSGEQETQYF. CDR3 sequence (DNA): TGCGCCAGGACGACGTCGGGGGAACAAGAGACCCAGTACTTC.

CDR3 bases: TGTGCCAGCAGCCAGCCAGGGGTTTGGGTAGCGGGCTACACCTTC. Its protein product is CASSQPGVWVAGYTF. The chain recombines TRBV3-1 (or the pseudogene TRBV3-2) with TRBJ1-2; tentative D call: TRBD1 (6 bases). The V gene lost 3 bases and the J gene lost 8 bases, with 19 bases spanning the gap. The CDR3 is 15 amino acids. CDR1 LGHDT and CDR2 YNNKEL come from the germline V gene (reference sequence).

J is TRBJ1-2 and V is TRBV5-1, with D possibly being TRBD1 (6 bases). Germline V gene data show CDR1 as SGHRS and CDR2 as YFSETQ. The CDR3 length is 14 residues. Trimming took 3 bases from V and 1 from J, leaving 10 bases between them. Written as DNA, the CDR3 is TGCGCCAGCAGCTGGACAGTGGATAACTATGGCTACACCTTC. Amino acid sequence: CASSWTVDNYGYTF.

This CDR3 reads CASSEDRGPGTDTQYF. CDR3 in DNA: TGCGCCAGCAGCGAGGACAGGGGGCCTGGCACAGATACGCAGTATTTT. The chain combines TRBV5-1 with TRBJ2-3, with 11 bases lining up with TRBD1. J was trimmed by 1 base and V by 4 bases; bases with no gene match: 5. The CDR3 extends over 16 amino acids. The germline gives CDR1 SGHRS, CDR2 YFSETQ.

CDR3 loop: CASSTEGTGNSPLHF. In DNA, the CDR3 is TGCGCCAGCAGCACAGAGGGGACAGGGAATTCACCCCTCCACTTT. The chain carries TRBV4-1 and TRBJ1-6; TRBD1 matches at 9 bases. The junction had 6 bases not matched to a gene; V was cut back by 5 bases and J by 7 bases. The CDR3 extends over 15 amino acids. Per germline, CDR1 MGHRA and CDR2 YSYEKL.

V is TRBV7-9 and J is TRBJ2-1; 12 bases agree with TRBD2. The length of the CDR3 is 19 residues. V lost 4 bases to trimming and J lost 2 bases; unmatched junction nucleotides: 12. The germline V gene has CDR1 SEHNR and CDR2 FQNEAQ (reference sequence). The CDR3 loop is CASSSGLAGRRLTYNEQFF. Written as DNA, the CDR3 is TGTGCCAGCAGCTCGGGACTAGCGGGCCGTCGACTCACCTACAATGAGCAGTTCTTC.

This chain links TRBV19 with TRBJ1-5; 10 positions agree with TRBD1. Germline lookup yields CDR1 LNHDA and CDR2 SQIVND (reference sequence). This CDR3 spans 13 amino acids. V trimming: 6 bases; J trimming: 4 bases; junction bases outside the gene matches: 0. CDR3 DNA: TGTGCCAGTAGGGACAGGGGGAATCAGCCCCAGCATTTT. Amino acids: CASRDRGNQPQHF.

The chain employs TRBV30 and TRBJ1-6; no reliable D call. Deletions cut 2 bases from V and 7 bases from J, with 12 bases between. The V gene's germline CDR1 is GTSNPN and CDR2 SVGIG (reference sequence). The CDR3 sequence is 14 residues long. For the CDR3, the DNA is TGTGCCTGGAGTACAAATCCTCAAAATTCACCCCTCCACTTT. This encodes CAWSTNPQNSPLHF.

The chain is built from TRBV6-5 and TRBJ1-6; D remains unclear. The germline V gene has CDR1 MNHEY and CDR2 SVGAGI. The germline V and J ends were trimmed by 4 bases and 7 bases, with 8 bases remaining between them. The CDR3 is 13 amino acids. The DNA of the CDR3 is TGTGCCAGCAGTTCAACGGGGAATTCACCCCTCCACTTT. Amino acid sequence: CASSSTGNSPLHF.